This entry concerns a single T cell receptor beta chain. Its antigen is unknown. The sample belongs to a study of fetal regulatory T cell absence and autoimmunity. Broader study findings: In IPEX, the enrichment was taken to support antigen-driven autoimmunity before birth. Cord blood and pancreas showed broadly similar TRB gene family usage. Compared with cord blood, pancreas showed oligoclonal TCR enrichment, some clones over 80-fold.

Sequencing was at survey level. Assay used: immunoSEQ multiplex PCR; TCRdb lists only in-frame clones, some missing. The sample includes 95,000 to 100,000 clones, about two thirds of them seen just once. CDR1 is MNHNS, CDR2 SASEGT, per germline. The CDR3 is 16 residues long. V lost 3 bases to trimming and J lost 1 base, with 12 bases between them. The J gene is TRBJ2-2, the V gene TRBV6-1; D gene ambiguous. Specimen: pancreas tissue. The source of this sequence is a male donor with IPEX syndrome. The CDR3 DNA sequence: TGTGCCAGCAGTGAGCACCGGATCGTGAACACCGGGGAGCTGTTTTTT. Its protein is CASSEHRIVNTGELFF.